Shown below are 28 T cell receptor beta chains from a single sample sequenced in a study of T cell responses to AZD1222 COVID-19 vaccine (dated by TCRdb to 2020 to 2023). In the paper's terms, the time point label means: sample from adult after SARS-CoV-2 infection, after symptom onset. Receptor libraries were prepared by the immunoSEQ multiplex PCR assay. Entries here come from immuneACCESS through TCRdb and include only in-frame sequences with V and J called. Some clones fail to appear in such tables; in the studies checked, an unresolved V gene covers under half of the shortfall, and the cause of the remainder is unknown. This sample has 150,000 or so clones in its table, and more than 85% of those were observed once. The biggest ten clones account for more than 6.5% of the sample. The sample here was peripheral blood, taken after recovery from COVID-19. The receptors originated from an adult who had recovered from COVID-19.

This sequence joins TRBV7-9 and TRBJ1-1; tentatively, D is TRBD1 (6 bases). This CDR3 has 15 amino acids. Trimming removed 6 bases at V and 5 bases at J, with 19 bases between. In germline, CDR1 is SEHNR, CDR2 FQNEAQ (reference sequence). This chain's CDR3 is CASSPPRGDLTEAFF. CDR3 coding DNA: TGTGCCAGCAGTCCACCGAGGGGGGATTTAACTGAAGCTTTCTTT.

V gene TRBV6-2 or TRBV6-3 combines with J gene TRBJ2-7; D gene unclear. V was cut by 2 bases and J by 4 bases, with 18 bases left in between. Germline CDR1 is MNHEY and CDR2 is SVGEGT. This CDR3 is built from 16 residues. The CDR3, as DNA: TGTGCCAGCAGTTACCTTGGACCTCAGATAAATTACGAGCAGTACTTC. Translating it yields CASSYLGPQINYEQYF.

The V gene is TRBV5-1, the J gene TRBJ2-4; tentative D call: TRBD2 (5 bases). The CDR3 has 15 amino acids. Germline-derived CDR1 and CDR2 are SGHRS and YFSETQ. With 0 bases removed from V and 3 bases from J, the gap between germline ends came to 10 bases. As DNA, the CDR3 is TGCGCCAGCAGCTTGGGACCCGGAGGCAAAAACATTCAGTACTTC. It is translated as CASSLGPGGKNIQYF.

The rearrangement links TRBV7-9 to TRBJ2-1; unclear D gene. The germline V gene has CDR1 SEHNR and CDR2 FQNEAQ (reference sequence). Trimming stripped 4 bases from V and 5 bases from J, with 15 bases between. The CDR3 covers 15 residues. Written as DNA, the CDR3 is TGTGCCAGCAGCTCCATGGGGTCCTCACACAATGAGCAGTTCTTC. The encoded protein is CASSSMGSSHNEQFF.

The CDR3 DNA reads TGTGCCAGCAGTGGTGACAGCACAGATACGCAGTATTTT. This encodes CASSGDSTDTQYF. The chain has TRBV2 and TRBJ2-3; the D is unclear. This CDR3 is built from 13 residues. Trimming removed 4 bases at V and 0 bases at J, with 5 bases between. The V gene's germline CDR1 is SNHLY and CDR2 FYNNEI.

The V call is TRBV7-9, the J call TRBJ2-7, with D hard to call. V shed 1 base and J shed 2 bases, with 12 bases lying between them. CDR3 length: 15 residues. From germline, CDR1 is SEHNR and CDR2 FQNEAQ (reference sequence). The CDR3 coding sequence is TGTGCCAGCAGCTTAGAGGCATGGCAAACCTACGAGCAGTACTTC. Translating gives CASSLEAWQTYEQYF.

The chain uses TRBV7-9 and TRBJ1-6; D uncertain. The CDR3 totals 14 residues. The V end was cut by 4 bases, the J end by 7 bases, with 11 bases between. Germline CDR1 SEHNR, CDR2 FQNEAQ (reference sequence). CDR3 coding DNA: TGTGCCAGCAGCTCCGACGGCGTAAATTCACCCCTCCACTTT. Encoded protein: CASSSDGVNSPLHF.

V is TRBV6-5 and J is TRBJ1-1; D is uncertain. Per the germline V gene, CDR1 is MNHEY and CDR2 is SVGAGI. V was trimmed by 10 bases and J by 3 bases, leaving 12 bases between them. The CDR3 has 12 amino acids. CDR3 bases: TGTGCCACCAGGACGGTAGACACTGAAGCTTTCTTT. This gives the protein CATRTVDTEAFF.

The J gene is TRBJ2-4, the V gene TRBV7-2, with D tentatively TRBD2 (5 bases). The CDR3 has 17 amino acids. The germline V gene encodes CDR1 SGHTA and CDR2 FQGNSA. The germline V and J ends were trimmed by 0 bases and 1 base, with 13 bases remaining between them. The CDR3, as DNA: TGTGCCAGCAGCTTAGCGTCGGCTGGCGGGGCCAAAAACATTCAGTACTTC. It yields the protein CASSLASAGGAKNIQYF.

The chain is built from TRBV18 and TRBJ2-4; D possibly matches TRBD1 or TRBD2 (6 bases each). The V end was cut by 6 bases, the J end by 15 bases, with 21 bases between. The CDR3 covers 13 residues. The V gene's germline CDR1 is KGHSH and CDR2 LQKENI. The CDR3 DNA reads as TGTGCCAGCTCCCGGACGGGGGCAGGAGATTCGTACTTC. It translates to CASSRTGAGDSYF. Filled out from reference TRBV18 and TRBJ2-4, the complete variable domain reads NAGVMQNPRHLVRRRGQEARLRCSPMKGHSHVYWYRQLPEEGLKFMVYLQKENIIDESGMPKERFSAEFPKEGPSILRIQQVVRGDSAAYFCASSRTGAGDSYFGAGTRLSVL.

This sequence joins TRBV27 and TRBJ2-5, with 14 bases matching TRBD2. CDR1 and CDR2 (germline): MNHEY, SMNVEV (reference sequence). CDR3 length: 16 amino acids. V was pared by 5 bases and J by 4 bases, with 6 bases of the junction left unmatched. CDR3 nucleotides: TGTGCCAGCAGTCCGGGACTAGCGGGAGCCCGAGAGACCCAGTACTTC. Translating it yields CASSPGLAGARETQYF.

V gene TRBV5-6 combines with J gene TRBJ2-3; D tentatively fits TRBD1 or TRBD2 (5 bases each). Trimming cost V 1 base and J 3 bases, with 15 bases left between them. The germline V gene has CDR1 SGHDT and CDR2 YYEEEE. CDR3 length: 16 residues. This CDR3 is CASSLYRGDTTDTQYF. Here the CDR3 DNA reads TGTGCCAGCAGCTTGTATCGGGGCGACACGACAGATACGCAGTATTTT. Full variable domain (outside the CDR3, taken from reference TRBV5-6 and TRBJ2-3): DAGVTQSPTHLIKTRGQQVTLRCSPKSGHDTVSWYQQALGQGPQFIFQYYEEEERQRGNFPDRFSGHQFPNYSSELNVNALLLGDSALYLCASSLYRGDTTDTQYFGPGTRLTVL.

This clone was counted once. The chain joins TRBV19 to TRBJ1-1; D uncertain. V shed 1 base and J shed 1 base, with 13 bases lying between them. This CDR3 is 16 amino acids long. Germline V gene data show CDR1 as LNHDA and CDR2 as SQIVND (reference sequence). The CDR3 loop reads CASSIVIQDRNTEAFF. CDR3 nucleotides: TGTGCCAGTAGTATAGTAATTCAGGATCGGAACACTGAAGCTTTCTTT.

V gene TRBV7-2 combines with J gene TRBJ2-7; D may be TRBD1 (6 bases). Trimming shortened V by 1 base and J by 4 bases, and 11 bases separated the two germline ends. This CDR3 is 14 amino acids long. Germline assignment: CDR1 SGHTA and CDR2 FQGNSA. The CDR3 is CASSLETGKYEQYF. The CDR3 nucleotides are TGTGCCAGCAGCTTAGAGACAGGAAAGTACGAGCAGTACTTC.

The genes are TRBV7-9 and TRBJ2-3, with a weak D call TRBD2 (5 bases). V dropped 3 bases and J dropped 5 bases, with 15 bases sitting between them. The CDR3 sequence is 15 residues long. Germline loops: CDR1 SEHNR, CDR2 FQNEAQ (reference sequence). CDR3 sequence (DNA): TGTGCCAGCAGCTTCGTCGATCGGGATCTAGATACGCAGTATTTT. The encoded protein is CASSFVDRDLDTQYF.

J is TRBJ1-3 and V is TRBV5-1; 7 nucleotides align to TRBD1. There are 15 residues in the CDR3. The V gene's germline CDR1 is SGHRS and CDR2 YFSETQ. J gave up 4 bases and V 4 bases, and 8 bases lay outside the gene matches. DNA for the CDR3: TGCGCCAGCAGCCCCAGGACAGGCGACGGAAACACCATATATTTT. This encodes CASSPRTGDGNTIYF.

The chain combines TRBV10-3 with TRBJ2-1; possible D gene TRBD1, 5 bases. V was pared by 6 bases and J by 4 bases, with 10 bases between. Germline V gene lookup returns CDR1 ENHRY and CDR2 SYGVKD. CDR3 length: 13 residues. The CDR3 is CAISLTAYNEQFF. The CDR3 nucleotides are TGTGCCATCAGCCTGACAGCTTACAATGAGCAGTTCTTC.

The chain couples TRBV5-6 to TRBJ2-7, with D possibly matching TRBD2 (7 bases). CDR1 is SGHDT, CDR2 YYEEEE, per germline. The CDR3 length is 15 residues. Trimming pared 1 base from V and 3 bases from J, leaving 14 bases between. The CDR3, as DNA: TGTGCCAGCAGCTTGTCGGGGGGCCGTGTCTACGAGCAGTACTTC. Its protein product is CASSLSGGRVYEQYF.

This chain connects TRBV28 to TRBJ1-1; D is uncertain. Trimming removed 7 bases from V and 11 bases from J, with 17 bases in between. The CDR3 sequence is 12 residues long. Germline V gives CDR1 MDHEN, CDR2 SYDVKM. The CDR3 coding sequence is TGTGCCAGCATCACCTGGGGTGAGGAGGCTTTCTTT. Translated: CASITWGEEAFF. Full variable domain (rest looked up from reference TRBV28 and TRBJ1-1): DVKVTQSSRYLVKRTGEKVFLECVQDMDHENMFWYRQDPGLGLRLIYFSYDVKMKEKGDIPEGYSVSREKKERFSLILESASTNQTSMYLCASITWGEEAFFGQGTRLTVV.

The chain employs TRBV4-1 and TRBJ1-4, with 9 nucleotides matching TRBD1. J was trimmed by 4 bases and V by 1 base; bases with no gene match: 1. The CDR3 extends over 15 amino acids. CDR1 and CDR2 from the germline V gene are MGHRA and YSYEKL. This CDR3 reads CASSQGDRDNEKLFF. CDR3 DNA sequence: TGCGCCAGCAGCCAAGGGGACAGGGATAATGAAAAACTGTTTTTT.

In its sample, this clone was seen a few times. V usage is TRBV5-4 and J usage is TRBJ1-6, with TRBD1 matching over 10 bases. This CDR3 region has 16 residues. Germline lookup yields CDR1 SGHNT and CDR2 YYREEE (reference sequence). V lost 1 base and J lost 6; bases outside the gene matches: 4. The CDR3 DNA reads as TGTGCCAGCAGCTTGCGGGACAGGGGCGCTAATTCACCCCTCCACTTT. Its translation is CASSLRDRGANSPLHF.

This chain connects TRBV7-3 to TRBJ1-6, with no clear D. The CDR3 spans 12 residues. V dropped 5 bases and J dropped 9 bases, with 8 bases sitting between them. CDR1 is SGHTA and CDR2 is FQGTGA in the germline V gene. The CDR3 DNA is TGTGCCAGCAGCACCGGGGTTTCACCCCTCCACTTT. This codes for CASSTGVSPLHF.

Details on this clone: A junction boundary mismatches the germline segment, possibly from a read error. The J gene is TRBJ2-4, the V gene TRBV9; the match to TRBD1 covers 10 bases. The V gene's germline CDR1 is SGDLS and CDR2 YYNGEE. The CDR3 is 17 residues long. The CDR3 DNA sequence: TGTGCCAGCGGCGTAGATCCGGGACAGGGGTTAAAAAACATTCAGTACTTC. Translated: CASGVDPGQGLKNIQYF.

The chain uses TRBV7-2 and TRBJ2-7, with unresolved D. Germline V gives CDR1 SGHTA, CDR2 FQGNSA. Trimming left V 5 bases short and J 3 bases short, with 11 bases between. The CDR3 runs 13 residues. The CDR3 region is CASSKGANYEQYF. The CDR3 bases are TGTGCCAGCAGCAAAGGAGCGAACTACGAGCAGTACTTC. Together with reference TRBV7-2 and TRBJ2-7, the CDR3 gives the full variable domain: GAGVSQSPSNKVTEKGKDVELRCDPISGHTALYWYRQSLGQGLEFLIYFQGNSAPDKSGLPSDRFSAERTGGSVSTLTIQRTQQEDSAVYLCASSKGANYEQYFGPGTRLTVT.

The V gene is TRBV11-2, the J gene TRBJ2-7, with D possibly being TRBD2 (6 bases). Germline assignment: CDR1 SGHAT and CDR2 FQNNGV. The CDR3 loop spans 15 amino acids. Trimming removed 1 base from V and 4 bases from J, with 14 bases in between. DNA for the CDR3: TGTGCCAGCAGCTTAGCGGCCCCGGGGGTATACGAGCAGTACTTC. Translated, it gives CASSLAAPGVYEQYF.

The chain combines TRBV6-4 with TRBJ2-2; no reliable D call. V lost 0 bases, J lost 6 bases, and 8 bases lay in between. Germline assignment: CDR1 MRHNA and CDR2 SNTAGT. This CDR3 contains 14 residues. The CDR3 DNA reads TGTGCCAGCAGTGACTCTCAGCGTGCCGGGGAGCTGTTTTTT. Translating gives CASSDSQRAGELFF.

J is TRBJ2-2 and V is TRBV11-2; D is ambiguous. Germline V gene data show CDR1 as SGHAT and CDR2 as FQNNGV. The length of the CDR3 is 12 residues. Deletions cut 5 bases from V and 6 bases from J, with 7 bases between. CDR3 loop: CASSHGAGELFF. CDR3 DNA sequence: TGTGCCAGCAGCCACGGTGCCGGGGAGCTGTTTTTT.

The V and J genes are TRBV5-1 and TRBJ1-5; D not certain. Trimming stripped 0 bases from V and 3 bases from J, with 7 bases between. There are 14 residues in the CDR3. CDR1 and CDR2 (germline): SGHRS, YFSETQ. The CDR3 DNA is TGCGCCAGCAGCTTGGAACCGATCAATCAGCCCCAGCATTTT. Translated, it gives CASSLEPINQPQHF.